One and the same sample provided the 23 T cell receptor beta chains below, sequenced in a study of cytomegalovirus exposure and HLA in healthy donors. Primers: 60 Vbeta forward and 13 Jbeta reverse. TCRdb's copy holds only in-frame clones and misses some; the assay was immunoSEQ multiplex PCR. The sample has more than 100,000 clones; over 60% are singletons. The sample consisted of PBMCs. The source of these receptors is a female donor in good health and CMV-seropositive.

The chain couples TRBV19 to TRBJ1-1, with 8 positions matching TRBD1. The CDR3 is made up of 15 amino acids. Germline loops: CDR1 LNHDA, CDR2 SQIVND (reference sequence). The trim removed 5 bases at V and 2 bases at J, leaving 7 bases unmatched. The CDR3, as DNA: TGTGCCAGTAGTTGGCAGGGGGCCCCAAACACTGAAGCTTTCTTT. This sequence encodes CASSWQGAPNTEAFF.

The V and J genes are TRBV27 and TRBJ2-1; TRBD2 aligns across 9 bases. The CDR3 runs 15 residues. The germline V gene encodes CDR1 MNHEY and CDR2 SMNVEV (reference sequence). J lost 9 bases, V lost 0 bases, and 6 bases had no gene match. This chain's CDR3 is CASSLSRRGGVEQFF. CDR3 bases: TGTGCCAGCAGTTTATCTAGGCGGGGGGGTGTTGAGCAGTTCTTC.

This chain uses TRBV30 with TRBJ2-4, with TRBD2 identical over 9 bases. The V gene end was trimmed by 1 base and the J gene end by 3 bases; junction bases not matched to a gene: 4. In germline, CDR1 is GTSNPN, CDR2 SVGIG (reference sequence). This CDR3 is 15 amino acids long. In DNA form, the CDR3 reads TGTGCCTGGAGTGACCTGACTAGCGGCAAAAACATTCAGTACTTC. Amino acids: CAWSDLTSGKNIQYF.

CDR3 DNA sequence: TGTGCCAGCAGCGACGACAGGGGACTGAACACTGAAGCTTTCTTT. The encoded protein is CASSDDRGLNTEAFF. The rearrangement links TRBV5-4 to TRBJ1-1; TRBD1 agrees at 8 bases. Germline loops: CDR1 SGHNT, CDR2 YYREEE (reference sequence). The CDR3 contains 15 residues. V gave up 4 bases and J gave up 0 bases; unmatched junction bases: 5.

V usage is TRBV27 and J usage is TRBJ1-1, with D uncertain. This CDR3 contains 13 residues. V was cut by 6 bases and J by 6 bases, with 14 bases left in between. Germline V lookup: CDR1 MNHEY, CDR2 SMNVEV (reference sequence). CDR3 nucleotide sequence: TGTGCCAGCAGACAGATGATCTTTTCTGAAGCTTTCTTT. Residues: CASRQMIFSEAFF.

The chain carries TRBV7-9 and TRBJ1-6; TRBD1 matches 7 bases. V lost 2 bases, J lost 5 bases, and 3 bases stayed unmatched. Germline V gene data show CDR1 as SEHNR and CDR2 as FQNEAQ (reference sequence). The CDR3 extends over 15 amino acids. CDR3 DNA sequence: TGTGCCAGCAGCTTATATGGGACAGATAATTCACCCCTCCACTTT. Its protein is CASSLYGTDNSPLHF.

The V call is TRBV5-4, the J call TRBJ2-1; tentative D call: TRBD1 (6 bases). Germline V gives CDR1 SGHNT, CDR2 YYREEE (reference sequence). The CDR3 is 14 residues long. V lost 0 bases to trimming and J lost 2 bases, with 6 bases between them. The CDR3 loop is CASSLEGAYNEQFF. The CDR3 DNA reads TGTGCCAGCAGCTTGGAGGGGGCCTACAATGAGCAGTTCTTC. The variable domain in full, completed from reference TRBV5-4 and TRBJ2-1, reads ETGVTQSPTHLIKTRGQQVTLRCSSQSGHNTVSWYQQALGQGPQFIFQYYREEENGRGNFPPRFSGLQFPNYSSELNVNALELDDSALYLCASSLEGAYNEQFFGPGTRLTVL.

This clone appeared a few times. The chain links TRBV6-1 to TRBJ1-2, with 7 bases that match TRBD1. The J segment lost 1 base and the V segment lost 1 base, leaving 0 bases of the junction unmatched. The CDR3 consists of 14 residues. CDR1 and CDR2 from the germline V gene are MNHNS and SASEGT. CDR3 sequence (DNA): TGTGCCAGCAGTGAAGGACAGGGTAACTATGGCTACACCTTC. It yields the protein CASSEGQGNYGYTF.

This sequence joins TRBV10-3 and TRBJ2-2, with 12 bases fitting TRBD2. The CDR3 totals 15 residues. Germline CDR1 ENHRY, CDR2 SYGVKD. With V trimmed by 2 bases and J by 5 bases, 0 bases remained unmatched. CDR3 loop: CAISEGTSGTGELFF. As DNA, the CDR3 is TGTGCCATCAGTGAGGGGACTAGCGGGACCGGGGAGCTGTTTTTT.

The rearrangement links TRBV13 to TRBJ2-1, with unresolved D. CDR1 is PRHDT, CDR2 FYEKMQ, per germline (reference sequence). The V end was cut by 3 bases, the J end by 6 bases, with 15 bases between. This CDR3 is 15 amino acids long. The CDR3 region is CASSFRSLDSNEQFF. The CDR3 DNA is TGTGCCAGCAGCTTTAGATCCCTAGACTCCAATGAGCAGTTCTTC.

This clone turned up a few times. CDR3 loop: CASSRQAIETQYF. As DNA, the CDR3 is TGTGCCAGCAGCCGACAGGCGATAGAGACCCAGTACTTC. The genes are TRBV11-2 and TRBJ2-5; weak D call: TRBD1 (6 bases). With 5 bases removed from V and 4 bases from J, the gap between germline ends came to 11 bases. Germline CDR1 SGHAT, CDR2 FQNNGV. The CDR3 covers 13 residues.

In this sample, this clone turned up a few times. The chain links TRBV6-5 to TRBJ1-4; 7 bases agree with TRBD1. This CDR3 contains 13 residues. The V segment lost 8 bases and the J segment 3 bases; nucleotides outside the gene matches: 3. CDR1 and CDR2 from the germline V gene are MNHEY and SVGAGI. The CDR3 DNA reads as TGTGCCAGCTGGGGACAGCCTAATGAAAAACTGTTTTTT. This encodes CASWGQPNEKLFF.

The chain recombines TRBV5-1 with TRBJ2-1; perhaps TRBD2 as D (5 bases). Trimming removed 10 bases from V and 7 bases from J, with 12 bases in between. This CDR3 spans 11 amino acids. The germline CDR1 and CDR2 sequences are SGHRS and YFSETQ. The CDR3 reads CASGVGNEQFF. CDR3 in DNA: TGCGCCTCCGGGGTTGGGAATGAGCAGTTCTTC.

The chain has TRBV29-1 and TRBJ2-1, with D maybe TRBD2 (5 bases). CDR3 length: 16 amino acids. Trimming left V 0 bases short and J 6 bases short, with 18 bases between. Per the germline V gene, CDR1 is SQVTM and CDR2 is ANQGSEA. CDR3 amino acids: CSVEDRSTSYFNEQFF. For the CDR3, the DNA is TGCAGCGTTGAAGATCGGTCAACTAGTTATTTCAATGAGCAGTTCTTC.

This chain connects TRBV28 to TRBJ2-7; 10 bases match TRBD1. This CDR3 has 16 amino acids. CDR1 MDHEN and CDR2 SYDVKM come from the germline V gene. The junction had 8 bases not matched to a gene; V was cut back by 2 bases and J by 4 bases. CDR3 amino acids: CASSLRDRGAVYEQYF. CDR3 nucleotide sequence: TGTGCCAGCAGTTTAAGGGACAGGGGTGCAGTTTACGAGCAGTACTTC.

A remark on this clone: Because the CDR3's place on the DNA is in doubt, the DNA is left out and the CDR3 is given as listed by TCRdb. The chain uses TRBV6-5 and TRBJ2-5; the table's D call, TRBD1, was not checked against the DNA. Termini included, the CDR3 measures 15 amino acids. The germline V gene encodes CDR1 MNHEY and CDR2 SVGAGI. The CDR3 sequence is CASSSSRGLGETQYF.

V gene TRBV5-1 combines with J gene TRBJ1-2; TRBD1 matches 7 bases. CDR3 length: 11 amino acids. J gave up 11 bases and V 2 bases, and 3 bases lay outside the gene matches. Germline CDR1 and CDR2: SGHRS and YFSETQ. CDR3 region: CASSFQGQYTF. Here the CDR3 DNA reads TGCGCCAGCAGCTTCCAGGGACAGTACACCTTC.

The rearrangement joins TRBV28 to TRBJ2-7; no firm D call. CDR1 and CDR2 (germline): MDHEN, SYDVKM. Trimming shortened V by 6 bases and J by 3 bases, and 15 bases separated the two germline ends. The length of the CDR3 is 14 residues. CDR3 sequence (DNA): TGTGCCAGCAGCCGAGGTGGGTCGATCTACGAGCAGTACTTC. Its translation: CASSRGGSIYEQYF.

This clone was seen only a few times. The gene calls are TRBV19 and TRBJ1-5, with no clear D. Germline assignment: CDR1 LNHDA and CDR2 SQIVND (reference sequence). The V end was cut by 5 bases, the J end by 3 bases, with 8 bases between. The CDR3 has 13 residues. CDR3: CASSAAINQPQHF. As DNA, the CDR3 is TGTGCCAGTAGTGCGGCAATCAATCAGCCCCAGCATTTT.

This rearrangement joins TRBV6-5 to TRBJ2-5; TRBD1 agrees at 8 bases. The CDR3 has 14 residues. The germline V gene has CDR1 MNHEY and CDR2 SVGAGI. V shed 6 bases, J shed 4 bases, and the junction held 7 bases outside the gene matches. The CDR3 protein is CASRQGQGPETQYF. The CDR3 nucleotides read TGTGCCAGCAGGCAAGGACAGGGTCCAGAGACCCAGTACTTC.

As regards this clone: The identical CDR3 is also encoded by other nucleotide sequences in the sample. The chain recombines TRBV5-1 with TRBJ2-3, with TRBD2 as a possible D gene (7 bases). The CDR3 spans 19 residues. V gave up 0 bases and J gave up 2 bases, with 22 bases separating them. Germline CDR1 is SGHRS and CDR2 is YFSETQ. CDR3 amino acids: CASSLDHRVGGGLTDTQYF. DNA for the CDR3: TGCGCCAGCAGCTTGGACCATAGGGTGGGGGGGGGCCTCACAGATACGCAGTATTTT. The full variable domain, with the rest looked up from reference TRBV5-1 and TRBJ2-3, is KAGVTQTPRYLIKTRGQQVTLSCSPISGHRSVSWYQQTPGQGLQFLFEYFSETQRNKGNFPGRFSGRQFSNSRSEMNVSTLELGDSALYLCASSLDHRVGGGLTDTQYFGPGTRLTVL.

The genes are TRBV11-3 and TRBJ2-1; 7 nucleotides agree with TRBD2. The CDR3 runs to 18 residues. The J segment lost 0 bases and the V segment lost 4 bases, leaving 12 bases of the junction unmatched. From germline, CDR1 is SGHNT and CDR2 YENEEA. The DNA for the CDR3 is TGTGCCAGCAGCTCAAATTCGGGGGGTTCGAGCTCCTACAATGAGCAGTTCTTC. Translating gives CASSSNSGGSSSYNEQFF.

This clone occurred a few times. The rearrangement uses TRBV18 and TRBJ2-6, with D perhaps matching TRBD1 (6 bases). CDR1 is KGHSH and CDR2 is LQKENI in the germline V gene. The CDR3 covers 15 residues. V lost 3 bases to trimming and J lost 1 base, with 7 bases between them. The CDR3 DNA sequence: TGTGCCAGCTCACCGGGACAATCTGGGGCCAACGTCCTGACTTTC. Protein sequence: CASSPGQSGANVLTF.